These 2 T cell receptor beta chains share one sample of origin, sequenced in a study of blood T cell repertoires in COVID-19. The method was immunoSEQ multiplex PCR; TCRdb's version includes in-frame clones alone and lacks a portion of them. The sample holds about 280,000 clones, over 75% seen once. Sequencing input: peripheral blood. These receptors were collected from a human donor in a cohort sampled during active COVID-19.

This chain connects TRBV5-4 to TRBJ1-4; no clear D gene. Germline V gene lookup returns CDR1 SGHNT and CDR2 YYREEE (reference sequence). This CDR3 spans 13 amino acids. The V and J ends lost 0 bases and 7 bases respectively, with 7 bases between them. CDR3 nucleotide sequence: TGTGCCAGCAGCTTGGACTTTGGTGAAAAACTGTTTTTT. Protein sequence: CASSLDFGEKLFF.

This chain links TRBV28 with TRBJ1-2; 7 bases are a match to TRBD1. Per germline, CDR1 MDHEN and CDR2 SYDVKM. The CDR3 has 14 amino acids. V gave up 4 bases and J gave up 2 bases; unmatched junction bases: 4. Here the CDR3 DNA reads TGTGCCAGCAGTTCGGGGACAGTAAACTATGGCTACACCTTC. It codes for CASSSGTVNYGYTF.